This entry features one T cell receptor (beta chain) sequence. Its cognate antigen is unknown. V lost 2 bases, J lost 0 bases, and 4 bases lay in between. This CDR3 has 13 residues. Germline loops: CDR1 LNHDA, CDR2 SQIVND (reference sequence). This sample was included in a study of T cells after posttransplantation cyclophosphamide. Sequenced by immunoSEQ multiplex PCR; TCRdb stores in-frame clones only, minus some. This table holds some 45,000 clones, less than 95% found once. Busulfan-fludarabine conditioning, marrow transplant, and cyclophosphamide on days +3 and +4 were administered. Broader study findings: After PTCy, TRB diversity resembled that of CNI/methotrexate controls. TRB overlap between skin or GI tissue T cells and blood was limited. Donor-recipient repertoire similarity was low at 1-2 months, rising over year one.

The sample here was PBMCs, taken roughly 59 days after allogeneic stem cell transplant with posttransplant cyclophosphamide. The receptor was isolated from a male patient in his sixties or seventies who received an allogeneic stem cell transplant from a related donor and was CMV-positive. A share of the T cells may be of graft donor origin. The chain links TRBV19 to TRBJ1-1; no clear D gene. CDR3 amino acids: CASSISMNTEAFF. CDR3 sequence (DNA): TGTGCCAGTAGTATATCAATGAACACTGAAGCTTTCTTT.